The 22 T cell receptor beta chains listed next were all sequenced from one sample in a study of early T cells in non-severe SARS-CoV-2 infection. TCRdb reprocessed the 5' RACE reads via MiXCR and lists one record per CDR3 protein. The top ten clones hold about 5.5% of a sample with around 40,000 distinct CDR3 sequences, 6.3% of them seen once. The sample was whole blood. These receptors all come from an adult who was a healthcare worker with PCR-confirmed SARS-CoV-2 infection or an uninfected control (not recorded which).

This clonotype was detected a few times. This chain uses TRBV4-3 with TRBJ2-2, with D perhaps matching TRBD1 or TRBD2 (5 bases each). V lost 1 base and J lost 5, with 17 bases in between. Germline V CDR1 and CDR2: LGHNA, YSLEER. This CDR3 comprises 17 residues. The CDR3 loop reads CASSQATAGTMTGELFF. Written as DNA, the CDR3 is TGCGCCAGCAGCCAAGCTACCGCCGGGACCATGACCGGGGAGCTGTTTTTT.

This chain joins TRBV7-8 and TRBJ2-1; D gene unclear. The CDR3 sequence is 16 residues long. The germline CDR1 and CDR2 sequences are SGHVS and FQNEAQ. Trimming stripped 0 bases from V and 1 base from J, with 10 bases between. CDR3 coding DNA: TGTGCCAGCAGCTTAGCAAGAGGTTTTTCCTACAATGAGCAGTTCTTC. It is translated as CASSLARGFSYNEQFF.

The V gene is TRBV20-1, the J gene TRBJ2-7, with 7 bases fitting TRBD2. In germline, CDR1 is DFQATT, CDR2 SNEGSKA (reference sequence). Unmatched junction bases numbered 7, after V lost 1 base and J lost 7 bases. This CDR3 region has 13 residues. CDR3 bases: TGCAGTGCTAGAGGAGAGCGGGACTGGGAGCAGTACTTC. Amino acids: CSARGERDWEQYF.

This clonotype was counted at least ten times. An end of the junction differs from the germline gene, which may be a read error. The rearrangement uses TRBV7-2 and TRBJ1-3; D is perhaps TRBD1 (5 bases). The germline CDR1 and CDR2 sequences are SGHTA and FQGNSA. This CDR3 has 17 residues. The CDR3 is CASSLGGGAYSENTIYF. The CDR3 DNA reads as TGTGCCAGCAGCTTAGGAGGAGGGGCCTACTCTGAAAACACCATATATTTT.

This clonotype is categorized as medium-sized (0.01 to 0.1%). This rearrangement joins TRBV11-2 to TRBJ2-1; 8 bases align to TRBD2. V was pared by 5 bases and J by 2 bases, with 5 bases of the junction left unmatched. The CDR3 is 15 amino acids. Germline V gene sequence: CDR1 SGHAT, CDR2 FQNNGV. CDR3 region: CASSLERGPYNEQFF. CDR3 sequence (DNA): TGTGCCAGCAGCCTCGAGCGGGGGCCCTACAATGAGCAGTTCTTC.

This clonotype was recorded at least ten times. The chain is built from TRBV4-1 and TRBJ1-2, with TRBD1 identical over 7 bases. CDR1 and CDR2 (germline): MGHRA, YSYEKL. The CDR3 is made up of 13 amino acids. The J segment lost 8 bases and the V segment lost 3 bases, leaving 6 bases of the junction unmatched. CDR3 sequence: CASSQTGFRGYTF. The CDR3 DNA sequence: TGCGCCAGCAGCCAGACAGGGTTTAGGGGCTACACCTTC.

At least ten counts were recorded for this clonotype. The CDR3 DNA follows: TGTGCCAGCAGTGAGACAGCCAATCAGCCCCAGCATTTT. Translating gives CASSETANQPQHF. The chain recombines TRBV6-4 with TRBJ1-5; a possible D gene is TRBD1 (5 bases). Germline loops: CDR1 MRHNA, CDR2 SNTAGT. The V and J ends lost 3 bases and 3 bases respectively, with 6 bases between them. The CDR3 is 13 residues long.

This clonotype has more than one count but fewer than ten. DNA of the CDR3: TGTGCCAGTAGATGGGGCAGGGGGCAGGAAAAACTGTTTTTT. Translation gives CASRWGRGQEKLFF. The V gene is TRBV28, the J gene TRBJ1-4, with 8 bases fitting TRBD1. J gave up 8 bases and V 9 bases, and 11 bases lay outside the gene matches. This CDR3 spans 14 amino acids. The germline gives CDR1 MDHEN, CDR2 SYDVKM.

The V gene is TRBV28, the J gene TRBJ2-2, with D maybe TRBD2 (6 bases). This CDR3 is 19 amino acids long. V lost 7 bases and J lost 1, with 25 bases in between. CDR1 is MDHEN, CDR2 SYDVKM, per germline. DNA for the CDR3: TGTGCCAGCACCTCTCCGTTGGGGATGGAGGGAGGGAACACCGGGGAGCTGTTTTTT. As protein: CASTSPLGMEGGNTGELFF.

This clonotype was seen at least ten times. The V gene is TRBV29-1, the J gene TRBJ2-1, with 12 bases aligning to TRBD2. After removal of 4 bases from V and 4 bases from J, the junction contained 2 bases not matched to a gene. The CDR3 spans 14 residues. Germline V lookup: CDR1 SQVTM, CDR2 ANQGSEA. The CDR3 DNA reads as TGCAGCGTTGCTCTAGCGGGAGGGTACAATGAGCAGTTCTTC. Its translation is CSVALAGGYNEQFF.

This clonotype has a count of ten or more. This chain joins TRBV20-1 and TRBJ1-4; 7 nucleotides agree with TRBD1. The germline V gene encodes CDR1 DFQATT and CDR2 SNEGSKA (reference sequence). The ends lost 6 bases at V and 6 bases at J; junction bases unmatched: 10. This CDR3 region has 14 residues. The CDR3 here is CSATEDRRYEKLFF. The CDR3 region has the DNA TGCAGTGCAACTGAGGACAGGAGATATGAAAAACTGTTTTTT.

This clonotype was detected many times. The rearrangement uses TRBV28 and TRBJ2-7; D gene uncertain. Germline loops: CDR1 MDHEN, CDR2 SYDVKM. V was pared by 3 bases and J by 6 bases, with 15 bases between. This CDR3 is built from 14 residues. The CDR3 nucleotides are TGTGCCAGCAGTTTGCCCCTTGGGTCCCGCGAGCAGTACTTC. It encodes CASSLPLGSREQYF.

This clonotype came up many times. This sequence joins TRBV6-2 or TRBV6-3 and TRBJ2-7; D is unclear. Germline CDR1 is MNHEY and CDR2 is SVGEGT. The CDR3 spans 12 residues. Trimming took off 8 bases at V and 4 bases at J, with 12 bases between the two ends. The CDR3 spells CASAPVEYEQYF. The CDR3 DNA is TGTGCCAGCGCCCCTGTGGAGTACGAGCAGTACTTC.

The chain joins TRBV10-3 to TRBJ2-2; D is ambiguous. Trimming cost V 4 bases and J 8 bases, with 8 bases left between them. CDR3 length equals 12 residues. Looked up from germline, CDR1 is ENHRY and CDR2 is SYGVKD. The CDR3 region has the DNA TGTGCCATCAGTGTGATGTCTGGGGAGCTGTTTTTT. Amino acids: CAISVMSGELFF.

This clonotype was picked up a small number of times. V and J are TRBV5-5 and TRBJ2-3; D gene unclear. The CDR3 is made up of 13 amino acids. Trimming left V 1 base short and J 2 bases short, with 5 bases between. Germline CDR1 reads SGHKS; CDR2 reads YYEKEE (reference sequence). Here the CDR3 DNA reads TGTGCCAGCAGCTTGACAGTCACAGATACGCAGTATTTT. It translates to CASSLTVTDTQYF.

This clonotype was seen ten or more times. The rearrangement joins TRBV12-3 or TRBV12-4 to TRBJ2-3; weak D call: TRBD2 (6 bases). The length of the CDR3 is 13 residues. Trimming stripped 8 bases from V and 4 bases from J, with 13 bases between. The CDR3 bases are TGTGCCAGCGGGGGAGGTATCTCAGATACGCAGTATTTT. As protein: CASGGGISDTQYF.

This clonotype has ten or more counts. The CDR3 DNA reads TGTGCCAGCAGGAGGGCGGGCTCGGGGAATTCACCCCTCCACTTT. Protein: CASRRAGSGNSPLHF. The J gene is TRBJ1-6, the V gene TRBV28, with D unclear. Germline V gives CDR1 MDHEN, CDR2 SYDVKM. This CDR3 has 15 amino acids. V shed 6 bases and J shed 7 bases, with 16 bases lying between them.

This clonotype has ten or more counts. This rearrangement joins TRBV18 to TRBJ2-7; 11 bases align to TRBD1. The CDR3 is made up of 14 amino acids. The V and J ends lost 6 bases and 6 bases, in that order; junction bases with no gene match: 7. Germline loops: CDR1 KGHSH, CDR2 LQKENI. For the CDR3, the DNA is TGTGCCAGCTCCCCGAGGACAGGGGGCAGCGAGCAGTACTTC. Protein product: CASSPRTGGSEQYF.

This clonotype was detected many times. The rearrangement links TRBV3-1 to TRBJ2-1, with TRBD2 matching 9 bases. J lost 6 bases, V lost 5 bases, and 5 bases had no gene match. The CDR3 is made up of 14 amino acids. The germline CDR1 and CDR2 sequences are LGHDT and YNNKEL (reference sequence). DNA of the CDR3: TGTGCCAGCAGCGAGCGGGGGGTAGGCAATGAGCAGTTCTTC. This gives the protein CASSERGVGNEQFF.

Relative to its sample, this clonotype is medium-sized. V gene TRBV6-5 combines with J gene TRBJ1-5; tentatively, D is TRBD1 (5 bases). There are 15 residues in the CDR3. Deletions cut 5 bases from V and 2 bases from J, with 13 bases between. The germline gives CDR1 MNHEY, CDR2 SVGAGI. DNA for the CDR3: TGTGCCAGCAGTCAGCGGCGAGGGGGCAATCAGCCCCAGCATTTT. Residues: CASSQRRGGNQPQHF.

This clonotype was recorded a few times. The CDR3 region has the DNA TGCGCCAGCAGCTTGGCCCTCCAGAGGTCCTACAATGAGCAGTTCTTC. Amino acid sequence: CASSLALQRSYNEQFF. The chain has TRBV5-1 and TRBJ2-1; no clear D. The CDR3 consists of 16 residues. Deletions cut 0 bases from V and 1 base from J, with 11 bases between. Germline V lookup: CDR1 SGHRS, CDR2 YFSETQ.

Ten or more counts support this clonotype. The chain uses TRBV7-2 and TRBJ2-5, with D perhaps TRBD1 (6 bases). Germline V gene data show CDR1 as SGHTA and CDR2 as FQGNSA. Trimming shortened V by 5 bases and J by 9 bases, and 16 bases separated the two germline ends. The CDR3 runs to 13 residues. CDR3 DNA sequence: TGTGCCAGCAGCAGCAGGGGTCAGAGAGCCCAGTACTTC. Translated, it gives CASSSRGQRAQYF.